A single sample is the source of the 5 T cell receptor beta chains below, sequenced in a study of CD8 T cells in ankylosing spondylitis. Each CDR3 protein gets one entry after TCRdb re-called the 5' RACE reads with MiXCR. The sample shows roughly 200,000 distinct CDR3 sequences, around 25% of them seen only once. The specimen sequenced was blood, either unsorted or a sorted T cell fraction (not recorded which). These TCRs come from a male donor with ankylosing spondylitis or in good health (not recorded which).

This clonotype was seen many times. This chain uses TRBV4-3 with TRBJ2-7, with D perhaps TRBD1 (5 bases). V lost 0 bases, J lost 0 bases, and 9 bases lay in between. The germline V gene encodes CDR1 LGHNA and CDR2 YSLEER. CDR3 length equals 15 residues. CDR3 region: CASSQEQAYSYEQYF. DNA for the CDR3: TGCGCCAGCAGCCAAGAACAGGCATACTCCTACGAGCAGTACTTC.

The chain has TRBV4-2 and TRBJ2-1; D remains ambiguous. With 1 base removed from V and 0 bases from J, the gap between germline ends came to 7 bases. CDR1 LGHNA and CDR2 YNFKEQ come from the germline V gene. This CDR3 contains 15 residues. CDR3 amino acids: CASSQVTASYNEQFF. CDR3 in DNA: TGTGCCAGCAGCCAAGTGACCGCCTCCTACAATGAGCAGTTCTTC.

The sample holds a few counts of this clonotype. V and J are TRBV10-3 and TRBJ2-5, with a possible D match to TRBD2 (5 bases). Germline-derived CDR1 and CDR2 are ENHRY and SYGVKD. The CDR3 sequence is 14 residues long. With 0 bases removed from V and 7 bases from J, the gap between germline ends came to 12 bases. DNA for the CDR3: TGTGCCATCAGTGAGTCTACGGGGATGTTGACCCAGTACTTC. This codes for CAISESTGMLTQYF.

This chain connects TRBV20-1 to TRBJ2-7; 14 nucleotides line up with TRBD2. J lost 3 bases, V lost 2 bases, and 3 bases had no gene match. This CDR3 has 15 residues. Germline CDR1 DFQATT, CDR2 SNEGSKA (reference sequence). The CDR3 coding sequence is TGCAGTGCTAGACCCGGGACTAGCGGGAGCTACGAGCAGTACTTC. Its translation is CSARPGTSGSYEQYF.

This clonotype came up a few times. V usage is TRBV29-1 and J usage is TRBJ2-3; the D gene could be TRBD1 or TRBD2 (6 bases each). Germline CDR1 SQVTM, CDR2 ANQGSEA. This CDR3 has 16 residues. The germline V and J ends were trimmed by 3 bases and 6 bases, with 22 bases remaining between them. DNA for the CDR3: TGCAGCGTTGATTCCGGCGGGACAACTCGGGCGGATACGCAGTATTTT. Amino acid sequence: CSVDSGGTTRADTQYF.